Following are 12 T cell receptor beta chains from one sample sequenced in a study of T cell responses to AZD1222 COVID-19 vaccine. Only in-frame clones appear in the TCRdb table, and some are missing; sequencing was by immunoSEQ multiplex PCR. The sample has roughly 100,000 clones, about nine tenths seen once. Specimen: peripheral blood, collected on day 0 of AZD1222 vaccination. The receptors were gathered from an adult in good health.

The chain joins TRBV2 to TRBJ1-5; D remains ambiguous. Per the germline V gene, CDR1 is SNHLY and CDR2 is FYNNEI. The CDR3 length is 12 residues. Between the trimmed V and J ends, which lost 0 bases and 10 bases, there was a span of 7 bases. DNA of the CDR3: TGTGCCAGCAGTGAAGCTGTTTATCCCCAGCATTTT. Translating it yields CASSEAVYPQHF.

The chain recombines TRBV7-2 with TRBJ1-5; the D gene is possibly TRBD1 (6 bases). Germline assignment: CDR1 SGHTA and CDR2 FQGNSA. The CDR3 has 14 amino acids. The V end was cut by 3 bases, the J end by 4 bases, with 10 bases between. CDR3 nucleotide sequence: TGTGCCAGCAGCTTTACAGGGCTAAATCAGCCCCAGCATTTT. Amino acids: CASSFTGLNQPQHF.

This sequence joins TRBV7-2 and TRBJ1-2; possibly TRBD1 for D (6 bases). CDR3 size: 15 residues. Germline loops: CDR1 SGHTA, CDR2 FQGNSA. Trimming took off 7 bases at V and 12 bases at J, with 27 bases between the two ends. CDR3 loop: CASNPGRGSTRSHTF. The DNA of the CDR3 is TGTGCCAGCAACCCGGGCAGGGGATCCACTAGGTCCCACACCTTC.

The chain couples TRBV19 to TRBJ2-1; D unresolved. The germline CDR1 and CDR2 sequences are LNHDA and SQIVND (reference sequence). Trimming left V 4 bases short and J 7 bases short, with 5 bases between. This CDR3 contains 11 residues. As DNA, the CDR3 is TGTGCCAGTAGTACTTCAAATGAGCAGTTCTTC. Translated, it gives CASSTSNEQFF.

V usage is TRBV25-1 and J usage is TRBJ1-2, with D maybe TRBD1 (5 bases). With 4 bases removed from V and 5 bases from J, the gap between germline ends came to 8 bases. In germline, CDR1 is MGHDK, CDR2 SYGVNS. The CDR3 covers 12 residues. DNA of the CDR3: TGTGCCAGCAGTGGTGACAGATATGGCTACACCTTC. Translation gives CASSGDRYGYTF.

The chain recombines TRBV6-5 with TRBJ1-2; 9 bases fit TRBD1. The CDR3 sequence is 15 residues long. V lost 6 bases to trimming and J lost 3 bases; unmatched junction nucleotides: 8. CDR1 is MNHEY, CDR2 SVGAGI, per germline. CDR3: CASRTGGPFDYGYTF. CDR3 DNA: TGTGCCAGCAGAACAGGGGGCCCTTTTGACTATGGCTACACCTTC.

The J gene is TRBJ2-7, the V gene TRBV4-2; D may be TRBD1 or TRBD2 (5 bases each). Germline V gives CDR1 LGHNA, CDR2 YNFKEQ. This CDR3 spans 13 amino acids. Trimming left V 5 bases short and J 5 bases short, with 13 bases between. CDR3 in amino acids: CASSTSRDHEQYF. Here the CDR3 DNA reads TGTGCCAGCAGCACGAGCAGGGACCACGAGCAGTACTTC.

The chain couples TRBV4-2 to TRBJ1-3; D perhaps matches TRBD1 (5 bases). The CDR3 has 15 residues. Germline CDR1 is LGHNA and CDR2 is YNFKEQ. Trimming left V 1 base short and J 0 bases short, with 7 bases between. The CDR3 bases are TGTGCCAGCAGCCAAGTTGACAGCTCTGGAAACACCATATATTTT. Translating it yields CASSQVDSSGNTIYF.

This clone has only one observation. The rearrangement links TRBV5-4 to TRBJ1-5, with D possibly matching TRBD1 (5 bases). Germline V gives CDR1 SGHNT, CDR2 YYREEE (reference sequence). CDR3 length: 13 residues. Trimming left V 2 bases short and J 4 bases short, with 7 bases between. The CDR3 DNA sequence: TGTGCCAGCAGCTTCGGGGGGAATCAGCCCCAGCATTTT. Translated: CASSFGGNQPQHF.

Details on this clone: Possible read error: a much larger clone is one base away. The same CDR3 is also encoded by other DNA sequences in this sample. The chain links TRBV4-1 to TRBJ1-2; 7 bases are shared with TRBD1. Germline V gene lookup returns CDR1 MGHRA and CDR2 YSYEKL. There are 15 residues in the CDR3. This chain's CDR3 is CASSLGQEVLYGYTF. CDR3 DNA sequence: TGCGCCAGCAGCCTCGGACAGGAGGTTTTGTATGGTTACACCTTC.

This chain joins TRBV2 and TRBJ1-5, with a weak D call TRBD1 (5 bases). The V gene's germline CDR1 is SNHLY and CDR2 FYNNEI. V shed 0 bases and J shed 0 bases, with 21 bases lying between them. The CDR3 covers 20 residues. This CDR3 reads CASSEATYGTEGYSNQPQHF. DNA for the CDR3: TGTGCCAGCAGTGAAGCGACATACGGGACGGAGGGTTATAGCAATCAGCCCCAGCATTTT.

The chain couples TRBV19 to TRBJ1-5; TRBD1 aligns across 7 bases. The V gene's germline CDR1 is LNHDA and CDR2 SQIVND (reference sequence). V gave up 5 bases and J gave up 6 bases; unmatched junction bases: 10. The CDR3 has 15 amino acids. The CDR3 protein is CASSFFRQGGQPQHF. CDR3 DNA sequence: TGTGCCAGTAGTTTCTTCAGACAGGGAGGTCAGCCCCAGCATTTT. The variable domain in full, with the rest retrieved from reference TRBV19 and TRBJ1-5, is DGGITQSPKYLFRKEGQNVTLSCEQNLNHDAMYWYRQDPGQGLRLIYYSQIVNDFQKGDIAEGYSVSREKKESFPLTVTSAQKNPTAFYLCASSFFRQGGQPQHFGDGTRLSIL.